This is a list of T cell receptor beta chains from one sample in a study of blood T cell repertoires in COVID-19. Sequencing was performed with immunoSEQ multiplex PCR; in TCRdb, only in-frame clones are kept and a portion is missing. The data show a few hundred thousand clones, approximately 88% seen once. The specimen sequenced was PBMCs or T cells enriched from blood (not recorded which). These receptors were collected from a woman aged 40-49 years who had recovered from COVID-19. Each CDR3 is given with its conserved first and last residue. A D gene is named only where the DNA matches it firmly. Clone size, where shown, is once, few, many, or a class for clones that have expanded.

J gene: TRBJ1-6; V gene: TRBV30; clone size: .; D gene: .; CDR3 DNA: TGTGCCTGGAGTGTTCAGGTGAATTCACCCCTCCACTTT; CDR3 protein: CAWSVQVNSPLHF
J gene: TRBJ1-5; V gene: TRBV28; clone size: .; D gene: TRBD1; CDR3 DNA: TGTGCCAGCAGCAACAGGGGAGGTAGCAATCAGCCCCAGCATTTT; CDR3 protein: CASSNRGGSNQPQHF
J gene: TRBJ2-2; V gene: TRBV24-1; clone size: .; D gene: TRBD2; CDR3 DNA: TGTGCCACCAGTGAGATGAGCGGGAGAAGCACCGGGGAGCTGTTTTTT; CDR3 protein: CATSEMSGRSTGELFF
J gene: TRBJ2-4; V gene: TRBV2; clone size: many; D gene: TRBD2; CDR3 DNA: TGTGCCAGCAGTCCCAGCGGGAGAGTGGCCAAAAACATTCAGTACTTC; CDR3 protein: CASSPSGRVAKNIQYF
J gene: TRBJ2-1; V gene: TRBV20-1; clone size: .; D gene: TRBD1; CDR3 DNA: TGCAGTGCTACAGGGGGCAATGAGCAGTTCTTC; CDR3 protein: CSATGGNEQFF
J gene: TRBJ2-7; V gene: TRBV12-3/TRBV12-4; clone size: .; D gene: .; CDR3 DNA: TGTGCCAGCAGTCCGCAGGGTATCTACGAGCAGTACTTC; CDR3 protein: CASSPQGIYEQYF
J gene: TRBJ1-4; V gene: TRBV6-2/TRBV6-3; clone size: .; D gene: .; CDR3 DNA: TGTGCCAGCAGTTACCAGGGCCTCCGAAATGAAAAACTGTTTTTT; CDR3 protein: CASSYQGLRNEKLFF
J gene: TRBJ2-5; V gene: TRBV5-6; clone size: .; D gene: TRBD1; CDR3 DNA: TGTGCCAGCAGCTTGCGTCGAACAGGGGGAGAGACCCAGTACTTC; CDR3 protein: CASSLRRTGGETQYF
J gene: TRBJ2-1; V gene: TRBV5-1; clone size: .; D gene: TRBD2; CDR3 DNA: TGCGCCAGCAGGGTGGCCGGCGGGAGTAGGGATGAGCAGTTCTTC; CDR3 protein: CASRVAGGSRDEQFF
J gene: TRBJ2-1; V gene: TRBV4-1; clone size: once; D gene: TRBD1; CDR3 DNA: TGCGCCAGCAGCCAACGTGGGGCACAGGGGGCTGGGGTGCAGTTCTTC; CDR3 protein: CASSQRGAQGAGVQFF
J gene: TRBJ2-7; V gene: TRBV12-3/TRBV12-4; clone size: few; D gene: TRBD1; CDR3 DNA: TGTGCCAGCAGGAGACAGGGTGGCTACGAGCAGTACTTC; CDR3 protein: CASRRQGGYEQYF
J gene: TRBJ2-3; V gene: TRBV29-1; clone size: .; D gene: TRBD2; CDR3 DNA: TGCAGCGCCGCCGGGACTAGCGGGTATTTCACAGATACGCAGTATTTT; CDR3 protein: CSAAGTSGYFTDTQYF
J gene: TRBJ2-1; V gene: TRBV19; clone size: .; D gene: .; CDR3 DNA: TGTGCCAGTAGTATAGTTGGAGGGTCCAATGAGCAGTTCTTC; CDR3 protein: CASSIVGGSNEQFF
J gene: TRBJ2-7; V gene: TRBV4-3; clone size: .; D gene: TRBD2; CDR3 DNA: TGCGCCAGCAGCGTCAGCGGGGGGGGGATATACGAGCAGTACTTC; CDR3 protein: CASSVSGGGIYEQYF
J gene: TRBJ1-6; V gene: TRBV6-6; clone size: .; D gene: TRBD1; CDR3 DNA: TGTGCCAGCAGTTACTCGGGAAAGGGGGCAGGTTCACCCCTCCACTTT; CDR3 protein: CASSYSGKGAGSPLHF
J gene: TRBJ1-4; V gene: TRBV5-1; clone size: .; D gene: TRBD1; CDR3 DNA: TGCGCCAGCAGCTTACAGGGGGGAGATGAAAAACTGTTTTTT; CDR3 protein: CASSLQGGDEKLFF
J gene: TRBJ2-6; V gene: TRBV13; clone size: .; D gene: .; CDR3 DNA: TGTGCCAGCAGCCCCCGTTTCTCTGGGGCCAACGTCCTGACTTTC; CDR3 protein: CASSPRFSGANVLTF
J gene: TRBJ1-6; V gene: TRBV7-2; clone size: .; D gene: TRBD1; CDR3 DNA: TGTGCCAGCAGCCGCTCGACAGGGTGGAATAATTCACCCCTCCACTTT; CDR3 protein: CASSRSTGWNNSPLHF
J gene: TRBJ1-1; V gene: TRBV7-2; clone size: .; D gene: .; CDR3 DNA: TGTGCCAGCAGCTTAGGAGGAGGGGCCACTGAAGCTTTCTTT; CDR3 protein: CASSLGGGATEAFF
J gene: TRBJ2-1; V gene: TRBV30; clone size: .; D gene: .; CDR3 DNA: TGTGCCTCGGACTCTTCTCTCTACAATGAGCAGTTCTTC; CDR3 protein: CASDSSLYNEQFF
J gene: TRBJ2-7; V gene: TRBV6-5; clone size: .; D gene: .; CDR3 DNA: TGTGCCAGCATGCAAGGGGGTAGAGGGTACGAGCAGTACTTC; CDR3 protein: CASMQGGRGYEQYF
J gene: TRBJ2-7; V gene: TRBV7-9; clone size: .; D gene: .; CDR3 DNA: TGTGCCAGCAGCCTAGGGTCCGTCGCTAACGAGCAGTACTTC; CDR3 protein: CASSLGSVANEQYF
J gene: TRBJ2-3; V gene: TRBV9; clone size: .; D gene: TRBD2; CDR3 DNA: TGTGCCAGCAGCCCTCATGCCGGGAGGGATACGCAGTATTTT; CDR3 protein: CASSPHAGRDTQYF
J gene: TRBJ2-7; V gene: TRBV29-1; clone size: .; D gene: TRBD2; CDR3 DNA: TGCAGCGTCCTTACTAGCGGGCGGTTCGAGCAGTACTTC; CDR3 protein: CSVLTSGRFEQYF
J gene: TRBJ2-3; V gene: TRBV5-1; clone size: .; D gene: .; CDR3 DNA: TGCGCCAGCGGCAGGACAGACTTCACAGATACGCAGTATTTT; CDR3 protein: CASGRTDFTDTQYF
J gene: TRBJ2-6; V gene: TRBV7-9; clone size: .; D gene: .; CDR3 DNA: TGTGCCAGCAGCTTAAATAAGCGGCAGAGCTCTGGGGCCAACGTCCTGACTTTC; CDR3 protein: CASSLNKRQSSGANVLTF
J gene: TRBJ2-1; V gene: TRBV5-1; clone size: .; D gene: TRBD2; CDR3 DNA: TGCGCCAGCAGCGCCCCCAGACTAGCGGGATACAATGAGCAGTTCTTC; CDR3 protein: CASSAPRLAGYNEQFF
J gene: TRBJ1-2; V gene: TRBV24-1; clone size: .; D gene: TRBD1; CDR3 DNA: TGTGCCACCAGTGACCCCGGACAGGGCCAGGACTATGGCTACACCTTC; CDR3 protein: CATSDPGQGQDYGYTF
J gene: TRBJ1-1; V gene: TRBV18; clone size: .; D gene: .; CDR3 DNA: TGTGCCAGCTACCGGGGTATGAACACTGAAGCTTTCTTT; CDR3 protein: CASYRGMNTEAFF
J gene: TRBJ1-5; V gene: TRBV21-1; clone size: .; D gene: .; CDR3 DNA: TGTGCCAGCAGCAAAAGTCAGGGAGGAGCCCCCCGTTTTCAGCCCCAGCATTTT; CDR3 protein: CASSKSQGGAPRFQPQHF
J gene: TRBJ1-2; V gene: TRBV28; clone size: .; D gene: .; CDR3 DNA: TGTGCCAGCAGTTTATTTCAGGGAGGGGACTATGGCTACACCTTC; CDR3 protein: CASSLFQGGDYGYTF
J gene: TRBJ1-5; V gene: TRBV28; clone size: .; D gene: TRBD1; CDR3 DNA: TGTGCCAGCAGCCCGACAGGGGGGTATCAGCCCCAGCATTTT; CDR3 protein: CASSPTGGYQPQHF
J gene: TRBJ2-7; V gene: TRBV11-3; clone size: .; D gene: .; CDR3 DNA: TGTGCCAGCAGCCAGGAGGTGCACTACGAGCAGTACTTC; CDR3 protein: CASSQEVHYEQYF
J gene: TRBJ1-3; V gene: TRBV18; clone size: .; D gene: .; CDR3 DNA: TGTGCCAGCTTCCCGGGGGTACGCAACACCATATATTTT; CDR3 protein: CASFPGVRNTIYF
J gene: TRBJ1-5; V gene: TRBV28; clone size: few; D gene: .; CDR3 DNA: TGTGCCAGCAGTCCAGGACAAACTGTCCAGCCCCAGCATTTT; CDR3 protein: CASSPGQTVQPQHF
J gene: TRBJ1-2; V gene: TRBV19; clone size: once; D gene: .; CDR3 DNA: TGTGCCAGTAGTCCCTTGCAGGGGCCAAACTATGGCTACACCTTC; CDR3 protein: CASSPLQGPNYGYTF
J gene: TRBJ2-7; V gene: TRBV7-9; clone size: once; D gene: TRBD1; CDR3 DNA: TGTGCCAGCAGCGACAGGGCCGGGGAGTACGAGCAGTACTTC; CDR3 protein: CASSDRAGEYEQYF
J gene: TRBJ2-1; V gene: TRBV28; clone size: .; D gene: .; CDR3 DNA: TGTGCCAGCGTCCTGGAGCCCGTTTCCTACAATGAGCAGTTCTTC; CDR3 protein: CASVLEPVSYNEQFF
J gene: TRBJ2-1; V gene: TRBV7-3; clone size: few; D gene: .; CDR3 DNA: TGTGCCAGCAGCGGAGCCCCATCGTTCGGTGAGCAGTTCTTC; CDR3 protein: CASSGAPSFGEQFF
J gene: TRBJ2-1; V gene: TRBV10-3; clone size: once; D gene: TRBD2; CDR3 DNA: TGTGCCATCAGTGAGCCCGGGACTAGCGGGAGTTATGAGCAGTTCTTC; CDR3 protein: CAISEPGTSGSYEQFF
J gene: TRBJ2-5; V gene: TRBV6-5; clone size: .; D gene: TRBD2; CDR3 DNA: TGTGCCAGCACGACTAGCGGGAGTAAGACCCAGTACTTC; CDR3 protein: CASTTSGSKTQYF
J gene: TRBJ1-4; V gene: TRBV4-3; clone size: .; D gene: .; CDR3 DNA: TGCGCCAGCAGCCAAGAAGAGGGCGAAAAACTGTTTTTT; CDR3 protein: CASSQEEGEKLFF
J gene: TRBJ2-3; V gene: TRBV7-9; clone size: .; D gene: .; CDR3 DNA: TGTGCCAGCAGCCACCCCGATACGGGGACAGATACGCAGTATTTT; CDR3 protein: CASSHPDTGTDTQYF
J gene: TRBJ1-2; V gene: TRBV6-5; clone size: .; D gene: .; CDR3 DNA: TGTGCCAGCAGTTCGACAGCTACATCGTTCTATGGCTACACCTTC; CDR3 protein: CASSSTATSFYGYTF
J gene: TRBJ2-1; V gene: TRBV9; clone size: .; D gene: TRBD2; CDR3 DNA: TGTGCCAGCAGCCCCCGTGGACTAGCGGACAATGAGCAGTTCTTC; CDR3 protein: CASSPRGLADNEQFF
J gene: TRBJ1-4; V gene: TRBV4-3; clone size: .; D gene: .; CDR3 DNA: TGCGCCAGCAGCCAAGATCGTTCCAGGGGTTGGAAACTGTTTTTT; CDR3 protein: CASSQDRSRGWKLFF
J gene: TRBJ2-7; V gene: TRBV4-2; clone size: .; D gene: TRBD1; CDR3 DNA: TGTGCCAGCAGCCTACAGGGGGAATCCCCCTACGAGCAGTACTTC; CDR3 protein: CASSLQGESPYEQYF
J gene: TRBJ2-7; V gene: TRBV6-2/TRBV6-3; clone size: .; D gene: .; CDR3 DNA: TGTGCCAGCAGTTTACCCGAGGCGCCGAACTCCTACGAGCAGTACTTC; CDR3 protein: CASSLPEAPNSYEQYF
J gene: TRBJ2-7; V gene: TRBV19; clone size: .; D gene: TRBD1; CDR3 DNA: TGTGCCAGTAGTGACAGGGGAGCCTACGAGCAGTACTTC; CDR3 protein: CASSDRGAYEQYF
J gene: TRBJ1-1; V gene: TRBV18; clone size: .; D gene: .; CDR3 DNA: TGTGCCAGCTCAGTCAGAACGCGGGTGAACACTGAAGCTTTCTTT; CDR3 protein: CASSVRTRVNTEAFF
J gene: TRBJ2-5; V gene: TRBV28; clone size: .; D gene: TRBD2; CDR3 DNA: TGTGCCAGCAGTTTCGCCCCACGGGGGGGCCGGGAGACCCAGTACTTC; CDR3 protein: CASSFAPRGGRETQYF
J gene: TRBJ2-5; V gene: TRBV2; clone size: .; D gene: .; CDR3 DNA: TGTGCCAGCGGGAGGTTCGGGGAGGAGACCCAGTACTTC; CDR3 protein: CASGRFGEETQYF
J gene: TRBJ2-4; V gene: TRBV28; clone size: .; D gene: TRBD2; CDR3 DNA: TGTGCCAGCAGTCTAGCGGGAGGGGGCCAAAACATTCAGTACTTC; CDR3 protein: CASSLAGGGQNIQYF
J gene: TRBJ1-6; V gene: TRBV19; clone size: .; D gene: TRBD1; CDR3 DNA: TGTGCCAGTAGTCTGAGACAGGGCGCCTTCGGCAATTCACCCCTCCACTTT; CDR3 protein: CASSLRQGAFGNSPLHF
J gene: TRBJ2-5; V gene: TRBV6-5; clone size: .; D gene: TRBD1; CDR3 DNA: TGTGCCAGCACTCACAGGGGGCTTGAAGAGACCCAGTACTTC; CDR3 protein: CASTHRGLEETQYF